This record looks at one T cell receptor beta chain sequence and its context. Antigen unknown. This record belongs to a study of cytotoxic CD8 clonotypes in ibrutinib-treated CLL. Sequencing was designed to attain a depth spanning 1 in 200,000 to 1 in 1 million T cells. Sequenced by immunoSEQ multiplex PCR; TCRdb stores in-frame clones only, minus some. The sample has about 120,000 clones, 58% seen once; the top ten hold about 39%. The study's findings and limits: Relative to age-matched healthy donors, clonality at baseline was higher, and it tracked circulating CD8+ T-cell counts.

The germline CDR1 and CDR2 sequences are LNHDA and SQIVND (reference sequence). The CDR3 has 15 amino acids. With 5 bases removed from V and 2 bases from J, the gap between germline ends came to 13 bases. J is TRBJ2-1 and V is TRBV19, with D unclear. Specimen: PBMCs, collected after 24 months of ibrutinib treatment. The clonotype originates from a human donor with chronic lymphocytic leukemia. CDR3: CASSLAARAYNEQFF. The CDR3 DNA reads as TGTGCCAGTAGTCTCGCGGCGCGCGCCTACAATGAGCAGTTCTTC. Full variable domain (outside the CDR3, taken from reference TRBV19 and TRBJ2-1): DGGITQSPKYLFRKEGQNVTLSCEQNLNHDAMYWYRQDPGQGLRLIYYSQIVNDFQKGDIAEGYSVSREKKESFPLTVTSAQKNPTAFYLCASSLAARAYNEQFFGPGTRLTVL.